This is a list of T cell receptor beta chains from one sample in a study of shared clonotypes between healthy human individuals. Some clones are missing from TCRdb's copy, which holds only in-frame ones; the method was immunoSEQ multiplex PCR. The repertoire holds about half a million clones, with approximately 78% as singletons. The sequencing sample was made of PBMCs. The origin of the receptors is a woman aged 40 to 55 in good health. Some clones in this sample may be carry-over from other donors' samples. Both conserved end residues are part of each CDR3. D genes are given only for firm matches. For some rows the clone size is stated as once, few or many, or as a class when expanded; others skip it.

-,TRBJ1-1,TRBV7-9,-,CASSPGRAFF,TGTGCCAGCAGCCCTGGTCGAGCTTTCTTT
-,TRBJ2-2,TRBV6-5,TRBD1,CASSYGDRFTGELFF,TGTGCCAGCAGTTACGGGGACAGGTTTACCGGGGAGCTGTTTTTT
-,TRBJ2-5,TRBV18,TRBD2,CASSPKLAGVETQYF,TGTGCCAGCTCACCAAAACTAGCGGGAGTGGAGACCCAGTACTTC
many,TRBJ2-3,TRBV5-6,TRBD1,CASSFTDRGGTDTQYF,TGTGCCAGCAGCTTCACGGACAGGGGGGGCACAGATACGCAGTATTTT
-,TRBJ2-3,TRBV10-3,TRBD2,CAIRREGRTDTQYF,TGTGCCATCAGGCGGGAGGGTCGTACAGATACGCAGTATTTT
once,TRBJ2-7,TRBV12-1,-,CASSFCGYEQYF,TGTGCCAGCAGCTTTTGTGGATACGAGCAGTACTTC
-,TRBJ1-1,TRBV10-3,-,CAIQVTANTEAFF,TGTGCCATCCAAGTGACAGCTAACACTGAAGCTTTCTTT
-,TRBJ1-1,TRBV28,-,CASSPPSRGTEAFF,TGTGCCAGCAGTCCCCCCTCTCGAGGCACTGAAGCTTTCTTT
-,TRBJ2-7,TRBV5-6,-,CASSWPYEQYF,TGTGCCAGCAGCTGGCCCTACGAGCAGTACTTC
-,TRBJ1-6,TRBV7-9,-,CASSLEAYNSPLHF,TGTGCCAGCAGCTTAGAAGCCTATAATTCACCCCTCCACTTT
-,TRBJ2-7,TRBV5-1,TRBD2,CASRRGLAGGPAYEQYF,TGCGCCAGCAGAAGGGGACTAGCGGGAGGGCCTGCCTACGAGCAGTACTTC
-,TRBJ2-5,TRBV9,-,CASSVLGAGQETQYF,TGTGCCAGCAGCGTATTAGGTGCGGGCCAAGAGACCCAGTACTTC
once,TRBJ2-1,TRBV11-2,TRBD1,CASSLVRSGTVNNEQFF,TGTGCCAGCAGCTTAGTGCGATCTGGGACAGTGAACAATGAGCAGTTCTTC
-,TRBJ1-3,TRBV6-4,TRBD1,CASSEVRDRSIIIYF,TGTGCCAGCAGTGAAGTCCGGGACAGGTCGATCATCATATATTTT
-,TRBJ2-7,TRBV28,TRBD1,CASSTTGQREQYF,TGTGCCAGCAGTACGACAGGGCAGAGAGAGCAGTACTTC
-,TRBJ1-1,TRBV25-1,-,CASSEWTGGTEAFF,TGTGCCAGCAGTGAATGGACGGGGGGGACTGAAGCTTTCTTT
-,TRBJ2-1,TRBV7-3,TRBD1,CASSPQTGDNEQFF,TGTGCCAGCAGCCCACAAACAGGGGACAATGAGCAGTTCTTC
-,TRBJ2-7,TRBV7-3,TRBD1,CASSQQGDSYEQYF,TGTGCCAGCAGCCAACAGGGGGATTCCTACGAGCAGTACTTC
-,TRBJ2-3,TRBV5-1,TRBD2,CASSSPPGTSVTYTDTQYF,TGCGCCAGCAGCTCCCCACCCGGGACTAGCGTAACGTACACAGATACGCAGTATTTT
few,TRBJ2-1,TRBV15,TRBD2,CATGAGGQSYNEQFF,TGTGCCACGGGAGCGGGAGGGCAGTCCTACAATGAGCAGTTCTTC
-,TRBJ1-1,TRBV2,-,CASRTDLNTEAFF,TGTGCCAGTAGGACAGATCTGAACACTGAAGCTTTCTTT
-,TRBJ1-3,TRBV7-2,-,CASSLASGQGNTIYF,TGTGCCAGCAGCTTAGCGTCAGGGCAAGGAAACACCATATATTTT
-,TRBJ2-7,TRBV18,-,CASSQGQVTQRDSYEQYF,TGTGCCAGCTCCCAAGGACAGGTCACCCAGCGGGACTCCTACGAGCAGTACTTC
few,TRBJ1-5,TRBV2,-,CASSVLGLSNQPQHF,TGTGCCAGCAGTGTCTTAGGACTTAGCAATCAGCCCCAGCATTTT
-,TRBJ1-5,TRBV18,-,CASSPGGPGMGQPQHF,TGTGCCAGCTCACCAGGGGGACCAGGGATGGGTCAGCCCCAGCATTTT
-,TRBJ2-7,TRBV6-5,TRBD2,CAISETSGRYEQYF,TGTGCCATCAGTGAGACTAGCGGGAGGTACGAGCAGTACTTC
-,TRBJ2-1,TRBV25-1,-,CASSERGVVGFVSEQFF,TGTGCCAGCAGTGAAAGAGGGGTAGTAGGGTTTGTTAGTGAGCAGTTCTTC
-,TRBJ1-6,TRBV27,TRBD1,CASTRQGGSYNSPLHF,TGTGCCAGCACCAGACAGGGGGGCTCCTATAATTCACCCCTCCACTTT
once,TRBJ2-7,TRBV6-6,TRBD2,CASSYSSGRWYEQYF,TGTGCCAGCAGTTACTCTAGCGGGAGGTGGTACGAGCAGTACTTC
-,TRBJ1-4,TRBV7-9,-,CASSIVGIGEKLFF,TGTGCCAGCAGTATTGTGGGCATAGGGGAAAAACTGTTTTTT
-,TRBJ2-7,TRBV4-1,-,CASSHGSGPLSYEQYF,TGCGCCAGCAGCCACGGTAGCGGCCCTCTCTCCTACGAGCAGTACTTC
-,TRBJ2-1,TRBV5-6,TRBD2,CASSFGTIYNEQFF,TGTGCCAGCAGCTTCGGGACTATCTACAATGAGCAGTTCTTC
-,TRBJ2-1,TRBV6-4,TRBD2,CASRLAGDTEQFF,TGTGCCAGCCGACTAGCGGGAGACACGGAGCAGTTCTTC
-,TRBJ2-7,TRBV18,-,CASSTGAQPYEQYF,TGTGCCAGCTCCACCGGGGCTCAGCCCTACGAGCAGTACTTC
-,TRBJ1-2,TRBV4-1,-,CASSQEAPYRGYTF,TGCGCCAGCAGCCAAGAGGCCCCCTACCGGGGCTACACCTTC
few,TRBJ2-4,TRBV6-1,-,CASSDRTNKNIQYF,TGTGCCAGCAGTGACAGGACTAACAAAAACATTCAGTACTTC
few,TRBJ1-2,TRBV7-9,-,CASSLGTSSYGYTF,TGTGCCAGCAGCTTAGGGACAAGTTCCTATGGCTACACCTTC
-,TRBJ1-1,TRBV5-6,-,CASTHGVPPNTEAFF,TGTGCCAGCACCCACGGGGTACCTCCGAACACTGAAGCTTTCTTT
few,TRBJ2-1,TRBV5-4,-,CASSPSGDSYNEQFF,TGTGCCAGCAGCCCATCGGGAGATTCCTACAATGAGCAGTTCTTC
-,TRBJ1-5,TRBV7-2,TRBD1,CASSRTGGDQPQHF,TGTGCCAGCAGCAGAACAGGGGGTGACCAGCCCCAGCATTTT
-,TRBJ2-7,TRBV11-2,-,CASSLVLATRVEQYF,TGTGCCAGCAGCTTAGTGCTAGCCACTCGGGTCGAGCAGTACTTC
-,TRBJ2-1,TRBV4-1,TRBD1,CASSQEDRVFDEQFF,TGCGCCAGCAGCCAAGAGGACAGGGTCTTCGATGAGCAGTTCTTC
many,TRBJ2-1,TRBV21-1,-,CASSSQASGPSYNEQFF,TGTGCCAGCAGCTCACAGGCTAGCGGGCCCAGTTACAATGAGCAGTTCTTC
many,TRBJ2-7,TRBV4-1,-,CASSQGGLPSYEQYF,TGCGCCAGCAGCCAAGGCGGCTTGCCTTCCTACGAGCAGTACTTC
-,TRBJ1-1,TRBV5-4,-,CASSWGGLRGNTEAFF,TGTGCCAGCAGCTGGGGAGGGCTGAGGGGGAACACTGAAGCTTTCTTT
-,TRBJ1-1,TRBV30,TRBD1,CAWSPRGYTEAFF,TGCGCCTGGAGTCCCAGGGGGTACACTGAAGCTTTCTTT
-,TRBJ2-7,TRBV4-1,TRBD2,CASSPPVAGGVYEQYF,TGCGCCAGCAGCCCCCCGGTGGCGGGAGGGGTGTACGAGCAGTACTTC
-,TRBJ2-1,TRBV2,TRBD1,CASSHPGQGIHEQFF,TGTGCCAGCAGTCATCCGGGACAGGGAATCCATGAGCAGTTCTTC
-,TRBJ2-2,TRBV7-2,TRBD2,CASSLGGGSTGELFF,TGTGCCAGCAGCTTAGGGGGAGGGAGCACCGGGGAGCTGTTTTTT
-,TRBJ2-5,TRBV6-7,-,CASSWTETQYF,TGTGCCAGCAGTTGGACGGAGACCCAGTACTTC
-,TRBJ2-1,TRBV4-1,TRBD2,CASSSRVTSGSASSYNEQFF,TGCGCCAGCAGCTCACGAGTGACTAGCGGGAGCGCAAGCTCCTACAATGAGCAGTTCTTC
once,TRBJ1-4,TRBV5-1,-,CASSLVGPTNEKLFF,TGCGCCAGCAGCTTGGTGGGCCCAACTAATGAAAAACTGTTTTTT